The 24 T cell receptor beta chains below were found in one sample sequenced in a study of immune heterogeneity within non-small cell lung tumors. As template, the study used bulk tumor genomic DNA at 550 to 700 ng per sample. Surgeons took several biopsies per primary tumor, spaced far apart, during surgery. Curative operations were performed on patients who had untreated, newly diagnosed non-small cell lung cancer. Multiplex PCR amplified the TCR beta CDR3 region. Its first round ran for about 10 cycles with 32 V and 13 J primers. Each CDR3 protein is one row after TCRdb ran MiXCR on the multiplex PCR reads. The sample includes approximately 2,900 distinct CDR3 sequences, about 25% seen only once; the top ten take around 15%. What was sequenced was lung tumor tissue. Receptor source: a female donor with non-small cell lung cancer.

Note on this clonotype: This may be a read error, as it is one base from a much larger clone. This chain uses TRBV6-1 with TRBJ2-7; weak D call: TRBD2 (5 bases). Germline V gives CDR1 MNHNS, CDR2 SASEGT. This CDR3 is 15 amino acids long. Trimming removed 2 bases at V and 0 bases at J, with 11 bases between. CDR3 amino acids: CASSELTEGSYEQYF. The CDR3 DNA reads as TGTGCCAGCAGTGAACTTACAGAGGGCTCCTACGAGCAGTACTTC.

As regards this clonotype: With a much larger clone just one base away, this may be a read error. The chain carries TRBV4-2 and TRBJ1-3; D remains ambiguous. Germline CDR1 LGHNA, CDR2 YNFKEQ. CDR3 size: 15 residues. V lost 0 bases to trimming and J lost 1 base, with 7 bases between them. The DNA for the CDR3 is TGTGCCAGCAGCCAAGAATACAGATCTGGAAACACCATATATTTT. Translation: CASSQEYRSGNTIYF.

In its sample, this clonotype ranks as medium-sized. This rearrangement joins TRBV20-1 to TRBJ1-1, with D possibly matching TRBD1 (5 bases). The CDR3 totals 13 residues. Trimming took off 6 bases at V and 3 bases at J, with 14 bases between the two ends. The germline CDR1 and CDR2 sequences are DFQATT and SNEGSKA (reference sequence). The CDR3 coding sequence is TGCAGTGCGGCAGGGAGCGAAGACACTGAAGCTTTCTTT. This translates into CSAAGSEDTEAFF.

This clonotype is termed medium-sized. The rearrangement uses TRBV12-3 or TRBV12-4 and TRBJ1-1; D gene uncertain. The CDR3 is 14 residues long. Trimming took off 1 base at V and 3 bases at J, with 9 bases between the two ends. CDR3 DNA: TGTGCCAGCAGTTTAGTCCACGGAGACACTGAAGCTTTCTTT. It specifies CASSLVHGDTEAFF.

The chain couples TRBV19 to TRBJ1-1; unclear D gene. The V end lost 7 bases, the J end lost 0 bases, and 9 bases lay between the germline ends. Germline loops: CDR1 LNHDA, CDR2 SQIVND (reference sequence). The CDR3 covers 13 residues. The CDR3 here is CASNISVNTEAFF. The CDR3 coding sequence is TGTGCCAGTAATATCTCCGTGAACACTGAAGCTTTCTTT. Together with reference TRBV19 and TRBJ1-1, the CDR3 gives the full variable domain: DGGITQSPKYLFRKEGQNVTLSCEQNLNHDAMYWYRQDPGQGLRLIYYSQIVNDFQKGDIAEGYSVSREKKESFPLTVTSAQKNPTAFYLCASNISVNTEAFFGQGTRLTVV.

This clonotype was seen more than once but under ten times. The rearrangement joins TRBV2 to TRBJ1-5, with D possibly TRBD1 on 6 matching bases. The CDR3 is made up of 14 amino acids. Deletions cut 6 bases from V and 8 bases from J, with 17 bases between. The germline CDR1 and CDR2 sequences are SNHLY and FYNNEI. CDR3 nucleotide sequence: TGTGCCAGCAGCTCATACAGGGTATCGGAGCCCCAGCATTTT. Its protein is CASSSYRVSEPQHF.

The chain joins TRBV5-1 to TRBJ2-7; D is possibly TRBD1 (7 bases). V gave up 0 bases and J gave up 3 bases, with 10 bases separating them. From germline, CDR1 is SGHRS and CDR2 YFSETQ. This CDR3 contains 14 residues. The DNA of the CDR3 is TGCGCCAGCAGCTTGGGACAGGGAGGCTACGAGCAGTACTTC. Encoded protein: CASSLGQGGYEQYF.

The table lists this clonotype with a few counts. This chain connects TRBV24-1 to TRBJ2-7; the D gene is possibly TRBD1 (6 bases). Trimming cost V 4 bases and J 2 bases, with 17 bases left between them. Germline V gene lookup returns CDR1 KGHDR and CDR2 SFDVKD. This CDR3 contains 16 residues. For the CDR3, the DNA is TGTGCCACCAGTGACCCGAAGGGGGACCCTACCTACGAGCAGTACTTC. Translating gives CATSDPKGDPTYEQYF.

This chain connects TRBV28 to TRBJ1-1; D gene unclear. The CDR3 spans 10 residues. Germline V gives CDR1 MDHEN, CDR2 SYDVKM. V lost 8 bases and J lost 4, with 5 bases in between. This chain's CDR3 is CASGGTEAFF. CDR3 sequence (DNA): TGTGCCAGCGGCGGCACTGAAGCTTTCTTT.

The chain links TRBV7-3 to TRBJ1-5; possible D gene TRBD1, 5 bases. The CDR3 loop spans 16 amino acids. V lost 5 bases and J 0 bases, leaving 14 bases between the germline ends. Germline CDR1 is SGHTA and CDR2 is FQGTGA. The CDR3 is CASSPGTDYSNQPQHF. The CDR3 DNA follows: TGTGCCAGCAGCCCAGGGACGGATTATAGCAATCAGCCCCAGCATTTT.

The rearrangement uses TRBV18 and TRBJ1-4; D unresolved. This CDR3 is 15 amino acids long. CDR1 and CDR2 (germline): KGHSH, LQKENI. Trimming removed 2 bases at V and 8 bases at J, with 15 bases between. The CDR3 protein is CASSPVAISGEKLFF. The CDR3 region has the DNA TGTGCCAGCTCACCAGTGGCTATCAGCGGGGAAAAACTGTTTTTT.

Judged by abundance, this clonotype is medium-sized (0.01 to 0.1%). Relative to the germline gene, one junction end is altered; a read error may explain this. The chain carries TRBV7-7 and TRBJ2-1, with unresolved D. The germline V gene encodes CDR1 SSHAT and CDR2 FNYEAQ (reference sequence). This CDR3 spans 16 amino acids. CDR3 DNA sequence: TGTGCTAGCAGCTCCCGCGTTTCTGTGCCCTACAATGAGCAGTTCTTC. Translation gives CASSSRVSVPYNEQFF.

This chain links TRBV28 with TRBJ2-3; 10 bases align to TRBD2. The CDR3 is 20 residues long. CDR1 is MDHEN, CDR2 SYDVKM, per germline. Trimming removed 6 bases from V and 2 bases from J; junction bases left unmatched: 20. As DNA, the CDR3 is TGTGCCAGCAGCCCTCAAACCGGGACTAGCGAATCACATCCCACAGATACGCAGTATTTT. Encoded protein: CASSPQTGTSESHPTDTQYF.

This clonotype was seen a few times. The gene calls are TRBV14 and TRBJ2-3; TRBD1 matches 9 bases. Germline trimming cut 4 bases from V and 4 bases from J; bases unmatched to any gene: 3. CDR3 size: 14 residues. CDR1 is SGHDN and CDR2 is FVKESK in the germline V gene. The DNA of the CDR3 is TGTGCCAGCAGCCTCTGGACAGGGGCAGATACGCAGTATTTT. Its protein is CASSLWTGADTQYF.

The chain links TRBV5-1 to TRBJ2-7, with TRBD1 as a possible D gene (5 bases). The CDR3 length is 13 residues. Germline CDR1 reads SGHRS; CDR2 reads YFSETQ. The ends were cut back, 4 bases at V and 1 base at J, with 9 bases in the middle. CDR3 sequence: CASSRGESYEQYF. As DNA, the CDR3 is TGCGCCAGCAGCAGGGGCGAATCCTACGAGCAGTACTTC.

This clonotype was detected once. Given a much more abundant clone one base away, this may be a read error. V and J are TRBV28 and TRBJ1-1, with 7 bases that match TRBD1. The length of the CDR3 is 12 residues. The germline CDR1 and CDR2 sequences are MDHEN and SYDVKM. The CDR3 sequence: CAISLQGTEAFF. The DNA for the CDR3 is TGTGCCATCAGTTTACAGGGGACTGAAGCTTTCTTT.

This clonotype was seen a few times. This rearrangement joins TRBV6-5 to TRBJ1-1; a possible D gene is TRBD1 (5 bases). V was cut by 2 bases and J by 0 bases, with 7 bases left in between. Germline CDR1 reads MNHEY; CDR2 reads SVGAGI. This CDR3 comprises 14 residues. The chain's CDR3 is CASSYGGLNTEAFF. The DNA for the CDR3 is TGTGCCAGCAGTTACGGGGGGTTGAACACTGAAGCTTTCTTT.

This clonotype was seen only a few times. This chain connects TRBV24-1 to TRBJ2-6, with 10 bases identical to TRBD2. Germline V gene lookup returns CDR1 KGHDR and CDR2 SFDVKD. V dropped 5 bases and J dropped 2; count of bases not matched to a gene: 14. This CDR3 has 20 amino acids. In DNA form, the CDR3 reads TGTGCCACCAGTGGGGGGACCAGGACTAGCGGAGCCCCTGGGGCCAACGTCCTGACTTTC. It translates to CATSGGTRTSGAPGANVLTF.

This clonotype was observed a few times. This chain links TRBV20-1 with TRBJ2-3, with 8 bases fitting TRBD2. CDR1 and CDR2 from the germline V gene are DFQATT and SNEGSKA (reference sequence). V trimming: 6 bases; J trimming: 2 bases; junction bases outside the gene matches: 10. CDR3 length: 15 amino acids. DNA of the CDR3: TGCAGTGCCATGATTAGCGGGATCCCCACAGATACGCAGTATTTT. The encoded protein is CSAMISGIPTDTQYF.

This clonotype is medium-sized in the sample. The rearrangement joins TRBV6-6 to TRBJ1-5, with D perhaps matching TRBD1 (5 bases). Germline V gives CDR1 MNHNY, CDR2 SVGAGI (reference sequence). The CDR3 contains 16 residues. Trimming shortened V by 0 bases and J by 2 bases, and 11 bases separated the two germline ends. CDR3 coding DNA: TGTGCCAGCAGTTACTCGGGGGGAGGCGGCAATCAGCCCCAGCATTTT. Encoded protein: CASSYSGGGGNQPQHF.

This clonotype was detected once. A much larger clone lies a single base off, so this may be a read error. This chain uses TRBV2 with TRBJ2-7; TRBD2 matches 8 bases. The CDR3 runs 17 residues. CDR1 is SNHLY, CDR2 FYNNEI, per germline. CDR3 bases: TGTGTCAGCAGTGAAGAGGGTCCGGGACTAGAGGGGAACGAGCAGTACTTC. Its protein product is CVSSEEGPGLEGNEQYF.

Details on this clonotype: One junction end does not reproduce the germline sequence, and a read error may be involved. The rearrangement joins TRBV24-1 to TRBJ2-7; 10 nucleotides agree with TRBD2. Germline CDR1 KGHDR, CDR2 SFDVKD. The CDR3 length is 15 residues. The chain's CDR3 is CSTSDSTGTSDEQYF. CDR3 sequence (DNA): TGTTCCACCAGTGATTCCACCGGGACTAGCGACGAGCAGTACTTC.

This clonotype was picked up a small number of times. The rearrangement uses TRBV27 and TRBJ1-2; 7 bases agree with TRBD1. V gave up 2 bases and J gave up 8 bases; unmatched junction bases: 11. Per germline, CDR1 MNHEY and CDR2 SMNVEV (reference sequence). The CDR3 consists of 15 residues. The CDR3 here is CASSLNPRQGDGYTF. CDR3 bases: TGTGCCAGCAGTTTAAATCCCCGACAGGGAGACGGCTACACCTTC.

This clonotype is large (0.1 to 1%) in the sample. V gene TRBV20-1 combines with J gene TRBJ1-2; TRBD1 matches 7 bases. Germline V lookup: CDR1 DFQATT, CDR2 SNEGSKA (reference sequence). Trimming cost V 4 bases and J 4 bases; bases outside gene matches: 9. The CDR3 extends over 14 amino acids. CDR3 sequence reads: CSAKLGGRSYGYTF. CDR3 nucleotide sequence: TGCAGTGCTAAGCTAGGGGGCCGGAGCTATGGCTACACCTTC.